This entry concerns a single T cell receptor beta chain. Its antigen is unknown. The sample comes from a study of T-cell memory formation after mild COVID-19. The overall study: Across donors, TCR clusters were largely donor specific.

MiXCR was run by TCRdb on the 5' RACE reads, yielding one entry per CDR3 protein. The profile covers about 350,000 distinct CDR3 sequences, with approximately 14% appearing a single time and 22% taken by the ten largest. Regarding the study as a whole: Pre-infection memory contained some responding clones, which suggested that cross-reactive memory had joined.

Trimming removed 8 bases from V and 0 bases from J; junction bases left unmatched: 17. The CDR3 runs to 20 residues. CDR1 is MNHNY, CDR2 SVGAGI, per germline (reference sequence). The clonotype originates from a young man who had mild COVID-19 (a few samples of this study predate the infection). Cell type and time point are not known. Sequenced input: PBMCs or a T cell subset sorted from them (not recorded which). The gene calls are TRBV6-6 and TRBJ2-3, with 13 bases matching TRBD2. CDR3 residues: CASQGRSEGLAGRSTDTQYF. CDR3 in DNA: TGTGCCAGCCAAGGTCGGTCAGAGGGACTAGCGGGGAGAAGCACAGATACGCAGTATTTT.